This record looks at one T cell receptor beta chain sequence and its context. Its specificity is unknown. Repertoires were generated with immunoSEQ multiplex PCR, while TCRdb's copy carries only in-frame clones and drops some. The table records about 130,000 clones, around four fifths of them present only once. This sample stems from a study of radiation and T cells in renal cell carcinoma. Overall study findings and caveats: From baseline, blood top tumor clonotypes peaked at 2 weeks post-radiation.

Time point noted: blood 2 weeks post-SBRT. Treatment defined: 15 Gy SBRT to primary tumor, nephrectomy 4 weeks later. Blood was sampled at baseline, 2 weeks and 4 weeks after SBRT. The patient's renal cell carcinoma had clear cell pathology. Sequences were derived from blood, sampled from a patient whose treatment included radiotherapy and nephrectomy. The receptor's source is a woman between 55 and 75 years old with renal cell carcinoma.

CDR3 nucleotide sequence: TGTGCCAGCAGTCGGACAGATGGCTACACCTTC. Translating it yields CASSRTDGYTF. The chain joins TRBV21-1 to TRBJ1-2; the table's D call, TRBD1, has no DNA check behind it. TRBV21-1 is a recognized pseudogene. The CDR3 totals 11 residues.